The clone carrying this TCR beta chain was seen once. The CDR3 is made up of 14 amino acids. The germline V and J ends were trimmed by 5 bases and 0 bases, with 9 bases remaining between them. Germline values: CDR1 WNHNN, CDR2 SYGVQD (reference sequence). Sequenced by immunoSEQ multiplex PCR; TCRdb stores in-frame clones only, minus some. The sample contains some 120,000 clones, 88% of which appear only once. This sample was included in a study of control samples from healthy donors and cancer patients. Sequencing was done on a sample of blood. V and J are TRBV10-1 and TRBJ2-3; a weak D match, TRBD2 (6 bases). This sequence was found in a woman in her sixties or seventies in good health. CDR3: CASSMGTSTDTQYF. Written as DNA, the CDR3 is TGCGCCAGCAGTATGGGGACTAGCACAGATACGCAGTATTTT.